One and the same sample provided the 28 T cell receptor beta chains below, sequenced in a study of T cell responses to AZD1222 COVID-19 vaccine. Generated by immunoSEQ multiplex PCR, the TCRdb table keeps only in-frame clones and is missing some. This sample has tens of thousands of clones, with roughly 91% found just once. Source: peripheral blood, taken on day 0 of AZD1222 vaccination. The receptor set was obtained from an adult in good health.

The J gene is TRBJ1-5, the V gene TRBV3-1 (or the pseudogene TRBV3-2); maybe TRBD1 (6 bases). V dropped 1 base and J dropped 7 bases, with 11 bases sitting between them. There are 14 residues in the CDR3. The germline gives CDR1 LGHDT, CDR2 YNNKEL (reference sequence). The CDR3 bases are TGTGCCAGCAGCCAAGTCACAGGGTCCCAGCCCCAGCATTTT. This encodes CASSQVTGSQPQHF.

CDR3 residues: CASSPRQGKGTDTQYF. The CDR3 bases are TGTGCCAGCAGCCCACGACAGGGTAAAGGCACAGATACGCAGTATTTT. The genes are TRBV21-1 and TRBJ2-3; no check of the table's D call, TRBD1, against the DNA was made. TRBV21-1 is a documented pseudogene. The CDR3 totals 16 residues.

The chain employs TRBV5-1 and TRBJ2-7; 10 nucleotides match TRBD1. Looked up from germline, CDR1 is SGHRS and CDR2 is YFSETQ. The CDR3 is 14 amino acids. Germline trimming cut 5 bases from V and 1 base from J; bases unmatched to any gene: 3. CDR3 nucleotide sequence: TGCGCCAGCAGAGTGGGACAGGGGTCCTACGAGCAGTACTTC. Protein sequence: CASRVGQGSYEQYF. Full variable domain (rest looked up from reference TRBV5-1 and TRBJ2-7): KAGVTQTPRYLIKTRGQQVTLSCSPISGHRSVSWYQQTPGQGLQFLFEYFSETQRNKGNFPGRFSGRQFSNSRSEMNVSTLELGDSALYLCASRVGQGSYEQYFGPGTRLTVT.

The chain has TRBV6-6 and TRBJ1-1; D is possibly TRBD1 (6 bases). The CDR3 consists of 13 residues. Germline-derived CDR1 and CDR2 are MNHNY and SVGAGI (reference sequence). V lost 4 bases to trimming and J lost 11 bases, with 17 bases between them. This CDR3 reads CASSLGGLLEAFF. The CDR3 bases are TGTGCCAGCAGTTTAGGGGGTCTCCTGGAGGCTTTCTTT.

The chain combines TRBV28 with TRBJ1-5; 8 positions match TRBD1. The germline V gene has CDR1 MDHEN and CDR2 SYDVKM. The ends lost 5 bases at V and 6 bases at J; junction bases unmatched: 9. The CDR3 runs to 15 residues. The CDR3, as DNA: TGTGCCAGCAGTCCCCTGACAGGGGAAGGTCAGCCCCAGCATTTT. Its protein product is CASSPLTGEGQPQHF.

In regard to this clone: Other DNA sequences in this sample translate to the same CDR3. The chain is built from TRBV9 and TRBJ2-5; D tentatively reads TRBD1 or TRBD2 (5 bases each). CDR3 size: 12 residues. V lost 0 bases and J 5 bases, leaving 5 bases between the germline ends. Per the germline V gene, CDR1 is SGDLS and CDR2 is YYNGEE. The CDR3 spells CASSVGGETQYF. The CDR3 DNA follows: TGTGCCAGCAGCGTAGGGGGGGAGACCCAGTACTTC.

This chain uses TRBV7-8 with TRBJ1-1; D possibly corresponds to TRBD1 (5 bases). V was trimmed by 0 bases and J by 4 bases, leaving 9 bases between them. Per germline, CDR1 SGHVS and CDR2 FQNEAQ. The CDR3 contains 14 residues. The CDR3 here is CASSLALGGTEAFF. For the CDR3, the DNA is TGTGCCAGCAGCTTAGCGCTGGGGGGCACTGAAGCTTTCTTT.

The chain combines TRBV5-4 with TRBJ2-5; 8 bases agree with TRBD2. The V gene end was trimmed by 2 bases and the J gene end by 4 bases; junction bases not matched to a gene: 7. The V gene's germline CDR1 is SGHNT and CDR2 YYREEE (reference sequence). CDR3 size: 15 residues. The CDR3 coding sequence is TGTGCCAGCAGCTTTCAAAGCGGGGGAGGAGAGACCCAGTACTTC. Translating gives CASSFQSGGGETQYF.

The CDR3 reads CASSIRTGGTDTQYF. CDR3 DNA sequence: TGTGCCAGCAGTATCAGGACGGGAGGCACAGATACGCAGTATTTT. The chain employs TRBV27 and TRBJ2-3, with a tentative D call TRBD2 (6 bases). Trimming shortened V by 5 bases and J by 1 base, and 13 bases separated the two germline ends. This CDR3 is 15 amino acids long. Germline CDR1 and CDR2: MNHEY and SMNVEV (reference sequence).

This clone was found once. J is TRBJ1-1 and V is TRBV5-1; D is undetermined. Per germline, CDR1 SGHRS and CDR2 YFSETQ. The CDR3 totals 15 residues. Trimming pared 2 bases from V and 2 bases from J, leaving 13 bases between. For the CDR3, the DNA is TGCGCCAGCAGCTTAAGGGCGGGAGGTAACACTGAAGCTTTCTTT. Its protein product is CASSLRAGGNTEAFF.

This chain links TRBV11-2 with TRBJ2-2; D is ambiguous. Trimming pared 5 bases from V and 7 bases from J, leaving 17 bases between. The CDR3 contains 15 residues. Germline V gene data show CDR1 as SGHAT and CDR2 as FQNNGV. The CDR3 DNA sequence: TGTGCCAGCAGCCCGCCCTTTAGGCGTATCGGGGAGCTGTTTTTT. Amino acids: CASSPPFRRIGELFF.

The chain links TRBV10-3 to TRBJ1-2; D is perhaps TRBD1 (6 bases). Germline values: CDR1 ENHRY, CDR2 SYGVKD. The CDR3 runs to 15 residues. Trimming took 5 bases from V and 5 from J, leaving 18 bases between them. For the CDR3, the DNA is TGTGCCATCAGTATTTCTTCGATGAGGGGGTATGGCTACACCTTC. Protein sequence: CAISISSMRGYGYTF.

The V and J genes are TRBV4-2 and TRBJ2-5; no reliable D call. The germline V and J ends were trimmed by 2 bases and 0 bases, with 7 bases remaining between them. Germline V gene data show CDR1 as LGHNA and CDR2 as YNFKEQ. The CDR3 totals 14 residues. CDR3 coding DNA: TGTGCCAGCAGCCAATTTACGGACCAAGAGACCCAGTACTTC. Protein sequence: CASSQFTDQETQYF.

V usage is TRBV7-3 and J usage is TRBJ2-7; a possible D gene is TRBD1 (5 bases). The CDR3 extends over 13 amino acids. The germline V and J ends were trimmed by 2 bases and 4 bases, with 9 bases remaining between them. Germline values: CDR1 SGHTA, CDR2 FQGTGA. The CDR3 loop is CASSLGAGYEQYF. DNA of the CDR3: TGTGCCAGCAGCTTAGGGGCAGGGTACGAGCAGTACTTC.

The V call is TRBV2, the J call TRBJ1-5, with D possibly being TRBD1 (6 bases). The CDR3 totals 13 residues. V lost 3 bases, J lost 9 bases, and 12 bases lay in between. Germline values: CDR1 SNHLY, CDR2 FYNNEI. The CDR3: CASSEGRGGPQHF. The CDR3 region has the DNA TGTGCCAGCAGTGAGGGCAGGGGCGGGCCCCAGCATTTT.

V usage is TRBV19 and J usage is TRBJ2-3; TRBD1 aligns across 7 bases. V lost 1 base, J lost 0 bases, and 4 bases stayed unmatched. CDR3 size: 16 residues. Germline-derived CDR1 and CDR2 are LNHDA and SQIVND (reference sequence). CDR3 amino acids: CASSIGTGRSTDTQYF. For the CDR3, the DNA is TGTGCCAGTAGTATAGGGACAGGCCGAAGCACAGATACGCAGTATTTT.

The chain has TRBV19 and TRBJ1-2, with D tentatively TRBD1 (5 bases). The CDR3 loop spans 14 amino acids. Between the trimmed V and J ends, which lost 0 bases and 6 bases, there was a span of 11 bases. In germline, CDR1 is LNHDA, CDR2 SQIVND (reference sequence). Written as DNA, the CDR3 is TGTGCCAGTAGTATAGAGCGGGCAGGGCATGGCTACACCTTC. It yields the protein CASSIERAGHGYTF.

This clone showed up just a few times. The CDR3 sequence is CAWSKGGVYEQYF. As DNA, the CDR3 is TGTGCCTGGAGTAAGGGGGGGGTCTACGAGCAGTACTTC. The chain recombines TRBV30 with TRBJ2-7; tentatively, D is TRBD2 (7 bases). The V gene lost 2 bases and the J gene lost 3 bases, with 11 bases spanning the gap. The germline gives CDR1 GTSNPN, CDR2 SVGIG (reference sequence). This CDR3 has 13 residues.

The J gene is TRBJ2-5, the V gene TRBV7-2; a possible D gene is TRBD2 (6 bases). The CDR3 is 14 residues long. The germline CDR1 and CDR2 sequences are SGHTA and FQGNSA. V lost 4 bases to trimming and J lost 4 bases, with 13 bases between them. In DNA form, the CDR3 reads TGTGCCAGCAGCTCCCCGGTCGGGAGAGAGACCCAGTACTTC. Protein: CASSSPVGRETQYF.

The chain uses TRBV27 and TRBJ2-1, with TRBD1 matching over 10 bases. CDR3 length: 17 amino acids. V dropped 5 bases and J dropped 8; count of bases not matched to a gene: 15. Germline CDR1 MNHEY, CDR2 SMNVEV (reference sequence). The CDR3 DNA is TGTGCCAGCAGTACCTTAATATGGGGACAGGGGAGCCATGAGCAGTTCTTC. Translating gives CASSTLIWGQGSHEQFF.

This clone was seen a few times. The chain combines TRBV2 with TRBJ2-5; 13 nucleotides match TRBD2. Trimming at V came to 7 bases and at J to 1 base, leaving 3 bases not matched to a gene. The CDR3 has 15 residues. Germline V gene sequence: CDR1 SNHLY, CDR2 FYNNEI. CDR3 DNA: TGTGCCAGCAAGGGGACTAGCGGGACCCAAGAGACCCAGTACTTC. Its protein product is CASKGTSGTQETQYF.

The chain employs TRBV19 and TRBJ2-1; TRBD2 matches at 7 bases. The germline V gene encodes CDR1 LNHDA and CDR2 SQIVND (reference sequence). The CDR3 covers 13 residues. V lost 6 bases and J lost 9; bases outside the gene matches: 8. The CDR3 DNA reads TGTGCCAGTAGCCACGGGGGGTCCAGTGAGCAGTTCTTC. Protein: CASSHGGSSEQFF.

The V and J genes are TRBV6-5 and TRBJ1-1, with 7 bases fitting TRBD1. With 6 bases clipped from V and 9 bases from J, the junction kept 10 bases outside the gene matches. Looked up from germline, CDR1 is MNHEY and CDR2 is SVGAGI. CDR3 length: 13 amino acids. CDR3 nucleotides: TGTGCCAGCAGGGGTGGGACAGCCCCTAAAGCTTTCTTT. Its protein product is CASRGGTAPKAFF.

This clone came up once. The chain couples TRBV4-2 to TRBJ1-2; D call uncertain. Germline V gene lookup returns CDR1 LGHNA and CDR2 YNFKEQ. The CDR3 totals 14 residues. Trimming removed 2 bases from V and 5 bases from J, with 12 bases in between. The chain's CDR3 is CASSQPGSSYGYTF. CDR3 DNA sequence: TGTGCCAGCAGCCAACCAGGCAGTTCTTATGGCTACACCTTC.

J is TRBJ2-1 and V is TRBV5-1; D tentatively reads TRBD1 or TRBD2 (6 bases each). Germline V lookup: CDR1 SGHRS, CDR2 YFSETQ. The ends were cut back, 2 bases at V and 12 bases at J, with 18 bases in the middle. The length of the CDR3 is 14 residues. The CDR3: CASSFPGADASQFF. In nucleotides, the CDR3 is TGCGCCAGCAGCTTCCCGGGGGCTGACGCTTCGCAGTTCTTC.

The chain has TRBV7-3 and TRBJ2-2; the D is unclear. The CDR3 contains 14 residues. With 4 bases removed from V and 7 bases from J, the gap between germline ends came to 13 bases. Germline V lookup: CDR1 SGHTA, CDR2 FQGTGA. CDR3 amino acids: CASSSNVIGGELFF. Written as DNA, the CDR3 is TGTGCCAGCAGCTCAAACGTGATCGGCGGGGAGCTGTTTTTT.

This clone appeared a single time. This chain connects TRBV4-2 to TRBJ1-3; possible D gene TRBD1, 5 bases. Germline CDR1 is LGHNA and CDR2 is YNFKEQ. Trimming took off 1 base at V and 0 bases at J, with 10 bases between the two ends. The length of the CDR3 is 16 residues. The CDR3 sequence: CASSQVARGSGNTIYF. The CDR3 DNA follows: TGTGCCAGCAGCCAAGTTGCAAGGGGCTCTGGAAACACCATATATTTT.

The chain links TRBV10-1 to TRBJ1-3; D is uncertain. Trimming removed 4 bases at V and 4 bases at J, with 14 bases between. Germline V gene lookup returns CDR1 WNHNN and CDR2 SYGVQD (reference sequence). This CDR3 is built from 15 residues. For the CDR3, the DNA is TGCGCCAGCAGTGGGGCAGGAGCTGGAGGAAACACCATATATTTT. Its protein product is CASSGAGAGGNTIYF.